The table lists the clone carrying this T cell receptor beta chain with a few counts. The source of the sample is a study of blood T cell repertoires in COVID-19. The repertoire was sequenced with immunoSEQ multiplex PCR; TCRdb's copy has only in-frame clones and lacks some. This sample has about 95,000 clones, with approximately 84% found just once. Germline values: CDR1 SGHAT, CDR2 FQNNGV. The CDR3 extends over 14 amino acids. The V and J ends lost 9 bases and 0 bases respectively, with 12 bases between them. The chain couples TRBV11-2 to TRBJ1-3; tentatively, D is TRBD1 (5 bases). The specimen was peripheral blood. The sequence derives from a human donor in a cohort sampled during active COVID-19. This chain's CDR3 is CASKIDSSGNTIYF. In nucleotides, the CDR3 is TGTGCCAGTAAAATTGACAGCTCTGGAAACACCATATATTTT.